Listed below are T cell receptor beta chains from one sample, sequenced in a study of shared clonotypes between healthy human individuals. Produced via immunoSEQ multiplex PCR; TCRdb's table is partial and in-frame only. The sample lists under 300,000 clones; 60% to 80% were seen once. Input material: memory CD4+ T cells sorted from blood. The receptors shown here come from a man aged 25-40 years in good health. Each CDR3 is given with its conserved first and last residue. A D gene is named only where the DNA matches it firmly. Part of the rows lack a size; the others show once, few, many or a class for expanded clones.

D gene	V gene	J gene	clone size	CDR3 DNA	CDR3 protein
NA	TRBV4-3	TRBJ2-2	NA	TGCGCCAGCAGCCAAACAGCCCAAATGAACACCGGGGAGCTGTTTTTT	CASSQTAQMNTGELFF
NA	TRBV6-1	TRBJ2-7	few	TGTGCCAGCAGTGAAGAACTGGGAAGCTCCTACGAGCAGTACTTC	CASSEELGSSYEQYF
NA	TRBV21-1	TRBJ2-7	NA	TGTGCCAGCAGCCGGGACGAACCCGAGCAGTACTTC	CASSRDEPEQYF
NA	TRBV27	TRBJ2-7	many	TGTGCCAGTCGTGATGACTACCTTGACGAGCAGTACTTC	CASRDDYLDEQYF
TRBD1	TRBV30	TRBJ1-5	NA	TGTGCCTGGAAGGTTGGAGGGGGCCTCAATCAGCCCCAGCATTTT	CAWKVGGGLNQPQHF
NA	TRBV12-2	TRBJ2-5	few	TGTGCAAGTCGCTTTCGTCCCCCGGGGCTAGCGGGATGGGAGACCCAGTACTTC	CASRFRPPGLAGWETQYF
TRBD2	TRBV19	TRBJ2-7	many	TGTGCCAGTAGTATTTCGGGACTAGTAACGTACGAGCAGTACTTC	CASSISGLVTYEQYF
TRBD1	TRBV10-1	TRBJ1-5	NA	TGCGCCAGCAGTGAGTCCCCAAGACAACAAACAGGGGGTCAGCCCCAGCATTTT	CASSESPRQQTGGQPQHF
TRBD1	TRBV7-8	TRBJ1-2	NA	TGTGCCAGCAGCCTAACCGCTACCGACAGGGCCGGTGGCTACACCTTC	CASSLTATDRAGGYTF
NA	TRBV27	TRBJ2-5	NA	TGTGCCAGCAGTTCGGGGATAGGGAAGACCCAGTACTTC	CASSSGIGKTQYF
NA	TRBV5-5	TRBJ2-5	NA	TGTGCCAGCACTGACTATCTTCTAGAGACCCAGTACTTC	CASTDYLLETQYF
NA	TRBV5-1	TRBJ2-7	NA	TGCGCCAGCAGCTTCTTGACGGACCCCTCCTACGAGCAGTACTTC	CASSFLTDPSYEQYF
NA	TRBV7-3	TRBJ1-1	NA	TGTGCCAGCAGCCCCACCGACAGGACTGAAGCTTTCTTT	CASSPTDRTEAFF
TRBD2	TRBV10-1	TRBJ2-3	NA	TGCGCCAGCAGTGACTCCGGGACTAGCGGTCTGACCACAGATACGCAGTATTTT	CASSDSGTSGLTTDTQYF
TRBD2	TRBV5-6	TRBJ2-3	NA	TGTGCCAGCAGCTTGCCCGGTCAAGCGGGGGGGGATACGCAGTATTTT	CASSLPGQAGGDTQYF
TRBD1	TRBV5-6	TRBJ1-1	once	TGTGCCAGCAGCTTTGACAGGGGTGGGAGCGGCACTGAAGCTTTCTTT	CASSFDRGGSGTEAFF
TRBD2	TRBV27	TRBJ2-1	NA	TGTGCCAGCGGAGGGACTAGCGGGAGAAGGAATGAGCAGTTCTTC	CASGGTSGRRNEQFF
NA	TRBV28	TRBJ1-2	NA	TGTGCCAGCAGTTTAGGGGGACGGGGCTATGGCTACACCTTC	CASSLGGRGYGYTF
TRBD2	TRBV19	TRBJ2-7	NA	TGTGCCAGTAGTCCTGGGGCGGGAGTGAAGGAGCAGTACTTC	CASSPGAGVKEQYF
NA	TRBV7-2	TRBJ2-2	NA	TGTGCCAGCAGCTCAGACACCGGGGAGCTGTTTTTT	CASSSDTGELFF
TRBD1	TRBV5-8	TRBJ2-3	NA	TGTGCCAGCAGCAGGGGGCAAAGTGGCACAGATACGCAGTATTTT	CASSRGQSGTDTQYF
NA	TRBV11-2	TRBJ2-7	NA	TGTGCCAGCAGCTTAGCGGTGGGCGCCCGGTCCTACGAGCAGTACTTC	CASSLAVGARSYEQYF
NA	TRBV6-5	TRBJ1-1	NA	TGTGCCAGCAGTTACCGGGGGGGGACTGAAGCTTTCTTT	CASSYRGGTEAFF
TRBD2	TRBV4-2	TRBJ2-2	NA	TGTGCCAGCAGCCAAGAAGCGGGAGGGCCCGGGGAGCTGTTTTTT	CASSQEAGGPGELFF
NA	TRBV5-1	TRBJ2-3	NA	TGCGCCAGCAGCTTGGAGGTGGGAAGTCCCACAGATACGCAGTATTTT	CASSLEVGSPTDTQYF
NA	TRBV5-6	TRBJ2-3	NA	TGTGCCAGCAACCCGACGGGCACAGATACGCAGTATTTT	CASNPTGTDTQYF
NA	TRBV7-6	TRBJ2-1	NA	TGTGCCAGCAGCTTAGGTGGCTACGATGAGCAGTTCTTC	CASSLGGYDEQFF
NA	TRBV5-1	TRBJ2-1	NA	TGCGCCAGCAGCCCCGGGGTACTTTACAATGAGCAGTTCTTC	CASSPGVLYNEQFF
NA	TRBV6-5	TRBJ2-5	few	TGTGCCAGCAGTTTTAAGACCGGGACAATAGTCTCTGCCCAGTACTTC	CASSFKTGTIVSAQYF
TRBD2	TRBV5-5	TRBJ2-7	NA	TGTGCCAGCAGACCTCTAGCGGGGGGATCCTACGAGCAGTACTTC	CASRPLAGGSYEQYF
NA	TRBV27	TRBJ2-3	NA	TGTGCCAGCAGTTTTGGCTATACGCAGTATTTT	CASSFGYTQYF
NA	TRBV28	TRBJ2-7	once	TGTGCCAGCAGTTTATATACCGGGAGCTCCTACGAGCAGTACTTC	CASSLYTGSSYEQYF
TRBD2	TRBV5-4	TRBJ2-5	NA	TGTGCCAGCAGCCTGGGACTAGCAGAGACCCAGTACTTC	CASSLGLAETQYF
NA	TRBV9	TRBJ2-5	NA	TGTGCCAGCAGCGTAGGCAGGGGACACCAATACCAAGAGACCCAGTACTTC	CASSVGRGHQYQETQYF
NA	TRBV14	TRBJ2-1	NA	TGTGCCAGCAGCCGGGACTCGGTGTATGAGCAGTTCTTC	CASSRDSVYEQFF
NA	TRBV6-5	TRBJ1-3	NA	TGTGCCAGCAGTTCCTTATTGATCCACTCTGGAAACACCATATATTTT	CASSSLLIHSGNTIYF
NA	TRBV2	TRBJ2-1	many	TGTGCCAGCAGTTCAGGAAGGGTCGTGGATGAGCAGTTCTTC	CASSSGRVVDEQFF
NA	TRBV5-1	TRBJ2-3	NA	TGCGCCAGCAGCCACGGGACTTCCCTAGATACGCAGTATTTT	CASSHGTSLDTQYF
TRBD1	TRBV9	TRBJ1-1	few	TGTGCCAGCAGCGTAGAGGGGCAGGGGGCGCGAGCTTTCTTT	CASSVEGQGARAFF
NA	TRBV7-9	TRBJ1-1	NA	TGTGCCAGCAGCCCGGGGGTCCGGACAATTGAAGCTTTCTTT	CASSPGVRTIEAFF
TRBD2	TRBV5-4	TRBJ2-5	NA	TGTGCCAGCAGCCCGTCGGGGGGAGGACAAGAGACCCAGTACTTC	CASSPSGGGQETQYF
NA	TRBV27	TRBJ2-5	NA	TGTGCCAGCAGTTCCTACAGCAATCAAGAGACCCAGTACTTC	CASSSYSNQETQYF
NA	TRBV29-1	TRBJ1-4	NA	TGCAGCGTTGAACATGATAATGAAAAACTGTTTTTT	CSVEHDNEKLFF
NA	TRBV5-6	TRBJ2-3	NA	TGTGCCAGCAGCTTGGCCGATCAAGATACGCAGTATTTT	CASSLADQDTQYF
TRBD1	TRBV7-2	TRBJ1-1	NA	TGTGCCAGCAGCTTAGCGACAGGGACTAGCACTGAAGCTTTCTTT	CASSLATGTSTEAFF
TRBD2	TRBV5-1	TRBJ2-7	NA	TGCGCCAGCAGCCCCTTAAGCGGGAGCCTGGCGGAGCAGTACTTC	CASSPLSGSLAEQYF
TRBD2	TRBV5-4	TRBJ2-5	NA	TGTGCCAGCAGCTTGTCTAGCGGCCAAGAGACCCAGTACTTC	CASSLSSGQETQYF
NA	TRBV5-1	TRBJ2-3	many	TGCGCCAGCATCCCTCCCGGGGCAGATACGCAGTATTTT	CASIPPGADTQYF
TRBD2	TRBV6-1	TRBJ2-2	NA	TGTGCCAGCAGGGCTAGCGGGCGGGCCGGGGAGCTGTTTTTT	CASRASGRAGELFF
NA	TRBV6-1	TRBJ2-3	NA	TGTGCCAGCAAATTAGGGGGGCGAGCGGCAGATACGCAGTATTTT	CASKLGGRAADTQYF
NA	TRBV5-5	TRBJ2-7	few	TGTGCCAGCAGGCCGAGCCTCCGACAGGCGTCCTACGAGCAGTACTTC	CASRPSLRQASYEQYF
NA	TRBV15	TRBJ2-5	NA	TGTGCCACCAGCAGGGAAGAGACCCAGTACTTC	CATSREETQYF
NA	TRBV14	TRBJ2-1	NA	TGTGCCAGCAGCCAAAACACGGCAGGTTGGGATGAGCAGTTCTTC	CASSQNTAGWDEQFF
NA	TRBV15	TRBJ1-4	NA	TGTGCCACCAGCAGCCGCCAGGACGAAAAACTGTTTTTT	CATSSRQDEKLFF